The present T cell receptor (beta chain) was sequenced within a study of post-analysis software for immune sequencing data. Study-level background: Progressive-relapsing, secondary progressive and relapsing-remitting multiple sclerosis were among the disease courses included.

CDR3 length equals 13 residues. Germline V gives CDR1 MDHEN, CDR2 SYDVKM. Built from TCR beta cDNA, the libraries had unique molecular identifiers in them. TCRdb reanalysed the PCR reads using MiXCR and keeps one entry per CDR3 protein. The table lists about 500,000 distinct CDR3 sequences, under 55% of them singletons, with roughly 12% in the top ten. Study results and limitations: Under F measure analysis, samples from one preparation batch co-clustered strongly. TRBV segments more frequent in patients than in controls numbered several and included TRBV5-6, TRBV5-1 and TRBV20-1. Controls significantly exceeded multiple sclerosis patients in normalized Chao1 diversity.

A word on this clonotype: Antigen unknown. A read error may account for a junction end that differs from germline.

This chain uses TRBV28 with TRBJ1-2; TRBD1 matches at 8 bases. The TCR was taken from a girl aged 5-17 years with multiple sclerosis. The sample taken for sequencing was blood. The CDR3 DNA sequence: TGCGCCAGCAGCCTCGGACAGGGAAATGGCTACACCTTC. Translating gives CASSLGQGNGYTF.